This T cell receptor beta chain was captured by sequencing in a study of a mutant IDH1 vaccine in newly diagnosed glioma. Profiled with immunoSEQ multiplex PCR; TCRdb holds only in-frame clones, not every one. The sample consists of some 26,000 clones, 70% of them appearing once. Germline V gives CDR1 SEHNR, CDR2 FQNEAQ (reference sequence). Trimming shortened V by 3 bases and J by 4 bases, and 3 bases separated the two germline ends. The CDR3 length is 12 residues. This clone was seen only a few times. The antigen remains undetermined. Indicated time point: week 11, during vaccination. Topical imiquimod was applied with each vaccine dose, which held 300 ug of mutant IDH1 20-mer peptide.

The sequence derives from a man aged 18 to 29 with glioma. Some clones in this sample may be carry-over from other donors' samples. This specimen was peripheral blood mononuclear cells (PBMCs), taken from a glioma patient whose treatment included an IDH1 peptide vaccine. V usage is TRBV7-9 and J usage is TRBJ1-4; D call uncertain. CDR3 protein: CASSFDNEKLFF. CDR3 DNA sequence: TGTGCCAGCAGCTTCGATAATGAAAAACTGTTTTTT.